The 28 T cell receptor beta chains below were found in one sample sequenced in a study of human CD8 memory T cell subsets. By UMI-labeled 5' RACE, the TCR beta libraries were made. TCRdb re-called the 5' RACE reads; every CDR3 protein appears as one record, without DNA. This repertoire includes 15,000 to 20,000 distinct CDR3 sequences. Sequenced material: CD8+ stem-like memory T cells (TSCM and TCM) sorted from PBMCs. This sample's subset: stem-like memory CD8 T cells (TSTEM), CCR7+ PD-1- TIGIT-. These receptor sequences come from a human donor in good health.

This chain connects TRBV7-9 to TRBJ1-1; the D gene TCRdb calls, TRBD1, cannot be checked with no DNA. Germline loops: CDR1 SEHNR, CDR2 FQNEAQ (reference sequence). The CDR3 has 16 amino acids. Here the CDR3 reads CASSPSLDRVNTEAFF.

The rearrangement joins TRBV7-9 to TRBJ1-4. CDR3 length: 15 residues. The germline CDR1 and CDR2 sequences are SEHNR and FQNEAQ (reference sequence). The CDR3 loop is CASSPPAEGNEKLFF.

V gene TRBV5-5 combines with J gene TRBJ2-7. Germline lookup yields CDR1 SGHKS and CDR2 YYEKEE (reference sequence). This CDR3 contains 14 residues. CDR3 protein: CASSLVSSAYEQYF. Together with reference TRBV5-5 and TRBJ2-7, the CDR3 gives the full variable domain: DAGVTQSPTHLIKTRGQQVTLRCSPISGHKSVSWYQQVLGQGPQFIFQYYEKEERGRGNFPDRFSARQFPNYSSELNVNALLLGDSALYLCASSLVSSAYEQYFGPGTRLTVT.

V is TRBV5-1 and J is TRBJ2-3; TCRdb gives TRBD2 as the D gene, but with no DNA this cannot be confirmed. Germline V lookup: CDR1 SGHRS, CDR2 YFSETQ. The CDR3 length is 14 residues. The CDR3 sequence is CASSNSGVIDTQYF.

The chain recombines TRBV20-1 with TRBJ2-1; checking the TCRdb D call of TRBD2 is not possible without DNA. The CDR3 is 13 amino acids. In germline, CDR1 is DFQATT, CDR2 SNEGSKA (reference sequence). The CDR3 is CSARTSDYNEQFF.

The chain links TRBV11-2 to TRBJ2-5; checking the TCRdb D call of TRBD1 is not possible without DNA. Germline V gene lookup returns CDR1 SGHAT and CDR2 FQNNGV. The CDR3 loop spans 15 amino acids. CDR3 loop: CASSYGNGAAETQYF.

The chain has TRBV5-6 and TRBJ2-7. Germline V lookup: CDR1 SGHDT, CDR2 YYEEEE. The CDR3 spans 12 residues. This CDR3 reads CASSLTVNEQYF.

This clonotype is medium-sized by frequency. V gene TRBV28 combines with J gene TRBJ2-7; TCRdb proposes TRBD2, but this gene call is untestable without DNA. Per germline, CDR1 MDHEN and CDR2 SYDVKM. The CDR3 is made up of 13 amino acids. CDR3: CASTAVGGSEQYF.

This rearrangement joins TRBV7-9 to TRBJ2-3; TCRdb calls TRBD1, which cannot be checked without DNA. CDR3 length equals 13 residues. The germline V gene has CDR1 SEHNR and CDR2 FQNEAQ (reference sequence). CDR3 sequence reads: CASSLTDTDTQYF.

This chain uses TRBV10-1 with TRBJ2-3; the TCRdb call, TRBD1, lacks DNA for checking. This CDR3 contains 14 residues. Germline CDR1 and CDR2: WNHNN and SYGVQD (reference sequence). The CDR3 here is CASSHRTPADTQYF.

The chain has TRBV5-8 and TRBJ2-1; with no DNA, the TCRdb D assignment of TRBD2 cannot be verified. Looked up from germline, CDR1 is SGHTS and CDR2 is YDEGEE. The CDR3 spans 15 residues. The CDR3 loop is CASSFGTSGYNEQFF.

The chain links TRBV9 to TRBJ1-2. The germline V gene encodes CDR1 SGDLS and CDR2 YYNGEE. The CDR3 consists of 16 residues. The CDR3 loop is CASSGGGQATNYGYTF.

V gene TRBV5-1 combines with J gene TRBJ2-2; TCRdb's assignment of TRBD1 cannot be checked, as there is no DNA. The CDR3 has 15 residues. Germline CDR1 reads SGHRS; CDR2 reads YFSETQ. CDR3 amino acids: CASSPGTVSSGELFF.

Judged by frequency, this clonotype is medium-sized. CDR3 sequence reads: CASSRPDNEKLFF. The chain recombines TRBV7-9 with TRBJ1-4; TCRdb calls TRBD1, which cannot be checked without DNA. Germline CDR1 and CDR2: SEHNR and FQNEAQ (reference sequence). This CDR3 has 13 residues.

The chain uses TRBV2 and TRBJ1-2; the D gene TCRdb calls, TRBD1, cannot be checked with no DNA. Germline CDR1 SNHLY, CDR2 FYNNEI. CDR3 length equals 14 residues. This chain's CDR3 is CASTGTVTSYGYTF.

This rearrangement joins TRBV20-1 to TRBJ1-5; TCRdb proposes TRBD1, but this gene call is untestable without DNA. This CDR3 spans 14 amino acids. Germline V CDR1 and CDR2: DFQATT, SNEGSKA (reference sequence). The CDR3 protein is CSASSGRSGQPQHF.

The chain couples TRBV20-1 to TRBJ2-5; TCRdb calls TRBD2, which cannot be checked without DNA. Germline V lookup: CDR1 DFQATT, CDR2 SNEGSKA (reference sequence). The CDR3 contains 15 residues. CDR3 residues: CSARWASGSQETQYF.

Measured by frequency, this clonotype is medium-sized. CDR3 amino acids: CSVVGRPDPAGYTF. The V and J genes are TRBV29-1 and TRBJ1-2; TCRdb calls TRBD1, which cannot be checked without DNA. This CDR3 is 14 amino acids long. Germline lookup yields CDR1 SQVTM and CDR2 ANQGSEA.

The chain's CDR3 is CASSSYTDTQYF. V gene TRBV12-3 or TRBV12-4 combines with J gene TRBJ2-3. CDR3 length: 12 amino acids.

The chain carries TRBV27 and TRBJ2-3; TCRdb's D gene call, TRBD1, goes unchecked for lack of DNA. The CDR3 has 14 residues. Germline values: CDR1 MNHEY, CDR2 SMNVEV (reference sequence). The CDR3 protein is CASSFGGSTDTQYF.

CDR3 protein: CASSEVSRREQYF. The rearrangement links TRBV6-1 to TRBJ2-7. The CDR3 covers 13 residues. CDR1 MNHNS and CDR2 SASEGT come from the germline V gene.

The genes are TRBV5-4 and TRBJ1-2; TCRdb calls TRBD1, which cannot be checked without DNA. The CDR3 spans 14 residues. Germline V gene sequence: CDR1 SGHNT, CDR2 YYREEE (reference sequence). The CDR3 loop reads CASSLGWGAYGYTF.

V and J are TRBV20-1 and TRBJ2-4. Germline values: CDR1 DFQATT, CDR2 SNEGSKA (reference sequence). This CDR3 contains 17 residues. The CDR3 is CSARDYLDGLAKNIQYF.

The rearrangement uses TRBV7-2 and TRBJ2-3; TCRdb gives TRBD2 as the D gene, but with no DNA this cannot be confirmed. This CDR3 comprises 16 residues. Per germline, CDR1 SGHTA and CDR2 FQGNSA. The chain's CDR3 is CASSLHFREGRVTQYF. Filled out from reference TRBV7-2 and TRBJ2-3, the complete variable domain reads GAGVSQSPSNKVTEKGKDVELRCDPISGHTALYWYRQSLGQGLEFLIYFQGNSAPDKSGLPSDRFSAERTGGSVSTLTIQRTQQEDSAVYLCASSLHFREGRVTQYFGPGTRLTVL.

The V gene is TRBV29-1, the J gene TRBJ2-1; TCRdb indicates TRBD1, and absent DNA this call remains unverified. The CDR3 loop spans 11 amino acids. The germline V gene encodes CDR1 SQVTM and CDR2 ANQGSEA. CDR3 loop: CSIQRRGEQFF.

The CDR3 loop is CSVPPVRGARTEAFF. This chain connects TRBV29-1 to TRBJ1-1; TCRdb's D call, TRBD1, is unchecked because there is no DNA. Germline-derived CDR1 and CDR2 are SQVTM and ANQGSEA. The CDR3 extends over 15 amino acids.

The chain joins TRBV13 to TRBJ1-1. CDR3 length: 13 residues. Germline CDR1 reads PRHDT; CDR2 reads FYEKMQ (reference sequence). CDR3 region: CASSLGLGFEAFF.

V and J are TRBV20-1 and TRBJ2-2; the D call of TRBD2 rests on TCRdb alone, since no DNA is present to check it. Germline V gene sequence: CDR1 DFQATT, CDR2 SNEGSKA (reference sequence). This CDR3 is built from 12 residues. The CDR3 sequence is CSATGLDGELFF.